The 5 T cell receptor beta chains reported below all come from one sample, sequenced in a study of CD4 T cell repertoires and nickel. MiXCR, run by TCRdb on the RT-PCR reads, gives a single entry per CDR3 protein. Among roughly 640 distinct CDR3 sequences listed, over 35% were seen once. The source material was CD4+ T cells from blood, not recorded whether cultured. The receptors stem from a human donor in a nickel allergy study, with or without nickel allergy (not recorded which). It is not recorded whether this sample comes from one donor or several.

This sequence joins TRBV5-6 and TRBJ1-2; a possible D gene is TRBD1 (6 bases). The CDR3 spans 13 residues. V was shortened by 3 bases and J by 4 bases, with 10 bases between the two germline ends. In germline, CDR1 is SGHDT, CDR2 YYEEEE. The chain's CDR3 is CASSWGHLYGYTF. The CDR3 region has the DNA TGTGCCAGCAGCTGGGGACACCTCTATGGCTACACCTTC.

The sample holds a few counts of this clonotype. The rearrangement joins TRBV29-1 to TRBJ1-2; 7 positions match TRBD1. V lost 6 bases, J lost 0 bases, and 4 bases stayed unmatched. CDR1 SQVTM and CDR2 ANQGSEA come from the germline V gene. This CDR3 spans 13 amino acids. CDR3 loop: CSVRDSTNYGYTF. CDR3 in DNA: TGCAGCGTGAGGGACAGCACTAACTATGGCTACACCTTC.

V and J are TRBV12-3 or TRBV12-4 and TRBJ1-1; TRBD1 agrees at 7 bases. The CDR3 sequence is 14 residues long. V lost 5 bases to trimming and J lost 6 bases; unmatched junction nucleotides: 9. The DNA for the CDR3 is TGTGCCAGCAGTATAGGGGGCGGAGGCTCTGAAGCTTTCTTT. Protein product: CASSIGGGGSEAFF.

This clonotype was picked up a small number of times. This sequence joins TRBV19 and TRBJ1-5, with 9 bases identical to TRBD1. The J segment lost 4 bases and the V segment lost 6 bases, leaving 1 base of the junction unmatched. Germline V gene sequence: CDR1 LNHDA, CDR2 SQIVND (reference sequence). This CDR3 is 13 amino acids long. The CDR3 loop is CASSGTGNQPQHF. The CDR3 DNA reads TGTGCCAGTAGCGGGACAGGGAATCAGCCCCAGCATTTT.

The chain joins TRBV4-2 to TRBJ2-7, with TRBD2 matching over 12 bases. The length of the CDR3 is 16 residues. With V trimmed by 4 bases and J by 3 bases, 7 bases remained unmatched. Germline-derived CDR1 and CDR2 are LGHNA and YNFKEQ. DNA for the CDR3: TGTGCCAGCAGCCGCAGGACTAGCGGGGAGAACTACGAGCAGTACTTC. Residues: CASSRRTSGENYEQYF.